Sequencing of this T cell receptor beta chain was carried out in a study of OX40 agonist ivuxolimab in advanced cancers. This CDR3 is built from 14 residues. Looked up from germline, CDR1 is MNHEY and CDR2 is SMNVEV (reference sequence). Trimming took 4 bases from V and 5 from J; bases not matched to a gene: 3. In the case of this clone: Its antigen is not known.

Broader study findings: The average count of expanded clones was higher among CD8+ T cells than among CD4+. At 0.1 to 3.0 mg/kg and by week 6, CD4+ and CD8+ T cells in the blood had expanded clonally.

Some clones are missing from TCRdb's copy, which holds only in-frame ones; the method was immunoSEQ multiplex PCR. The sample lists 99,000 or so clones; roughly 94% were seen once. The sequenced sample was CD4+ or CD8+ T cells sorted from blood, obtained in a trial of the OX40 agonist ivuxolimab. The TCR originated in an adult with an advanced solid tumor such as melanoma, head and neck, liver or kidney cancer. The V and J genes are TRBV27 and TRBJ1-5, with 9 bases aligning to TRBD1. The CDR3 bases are TGTGCCAGCAGTTCAACAGGGGGCGATCAGCCCCAGCATTTT. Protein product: CASSSTGGDQPQHF.